These 18 T cell receptor beta chains originate from one sample sequenced in a study of cytomegalovirus exposure and HLA in healthy donors. The primer mix had 60 Vbeta and 13 Jbeta primers. The method was immunoSEQ multiplex PCR; TCRdb's version includes in-frame clones alone and lacks a portion of them. The sample shows roughly 190,000 clones, roughly 74% of them seen only once. The sample was PBMCs. The receptors were gathered from a woman younger than 45 in good health and CMV-seronegative.

The chain is built from TRBV4-2 and TRBJ1-6; 8 bases match TRBD1. J was trimmed by 1 base and V by 2 bases; bases with no gene match: 10. The CDR3 is made up of 19 amino acids. CDR1 is LGHNA, CDR2 YNFKEQ, per germline. CDR3: CASSQNLQGGESYNSPLHF. DNA for the CDR3: TGTGCCAGCAGCCAAAACCTACAGGGGGGAGAATCCTATAATTCACCCCTCCACTTT.

V is TRBV7-9 and J is TRBJ1-1; 7 bases are shared with TRBD1. Germline CDR1 is SEHNR and CDR2 is FQNEAQ (reference sequence). The V and J ends lost 5 bases and 9 bases, in that order; junction bases with no gene match: 12. The CDR3 loop spans 14 amino acids. CDR3 in amino acids: CASSPNPTGQQAFF. The CDR3 DNA sequence: TGTGCCAGCAGCCCAAACCCGACAGGGCAACAAGCTTTCTTT.

This clone appeared a single time. The rearrangement joins TRBV4-2 to TRBJ2-5; D perhaps matches TRBD1 (6 bases). Judging by the DNA end, TRBJ2-7 fits better; the J call may be wrong. Germline lookup yields CDR1 LGHNA and CDR2 YNFKEQ. The CDR3 totals 14 residues. The CDR3 reads CASSHTGSAYEQYF. The CDR3 DNA reads as TGTGCCAGCAGCCACACAGGGTCGGCCTACGAGCAGTACTTC.

This chain uses TRBV7-2 with TRBJ2-7, with 8 nucleotides matching TRBD2. V shed 5 bases, J shed 4 bases, and the junction held 10 bases outside the gene matches. The germline gives CDR1 SGHTA, CDR2 FQGNSA. This CDR3 is built from 15 residues. The CDR3 nucleotides are TGTGCCAGCAGCAAACGGGGAGCGGGAGTATACGAGCAGTACTTC. This encodes CASSKRGAGVYEQYF.

The chain uses TRBV28 and TRBJ1-4; TRBD1 might be the D (5 bases). This CDR3 is built from 14 residues. Looked up from germline, CDR1 is MDHEN and CDR2 is SYDVKM. The V gene lost 1 base and the J gene lost 7 bases, with 10 bases spanning the gap. DNA of the CDR3: TGTGCCAGCAGTTTATCCAGGGCTGGTGAAAAACTGTTTTTT. Its protein is CASSLSRAGEKLFF.

The chain recombines TRBV6-6 with TRBJ1-2; the match to TRBD1 covers 11 bases. Germline CDR1 reads MNHNY; CDR2 reads SVGAGI (reference sequence). The ends lost 2 bases at V and 7 bases at J; junction bases unmatched: 6. The CDR3 is made up of 15 amino acids. The DNA of the CDR3 is TGTGCCAGCAGTTACCCGGGACAGGGGGTTTTTGGCTACACCTTC. Amino acids: CASSYPGQGVFGYTF.

The rearrangement joins TRBV7-2 to TRBJ2-3; 8 positions match TRBD2. CDR3 length equals 16 residues. CDR1 SGHTA and CDR2 FQGNSA come from the germline V gene. Trimming cost V 3 bases and J 0 bases; bases outside gene matches: 5. The CDR3 nucleotides read TGTGCCAGCAGCTTCCGGGTAGCGGGGAGCACAGATACGCAGTATTTT. Translating gives CASSFRVAGSTDTQYF.

The chain links TRBV6-4 to TRBJ2-3, with a possible D match to TRBD2 (6 bases). The CDR3 is 13 residues long. Germline-derived CDR1 and CDR2 are MRHNA and SNTAGT. V lost 4 bases and J lost 1, with 6 bases in between. As DNA, the CDR3 is TGTGCCAGCAGTGCGGGGGGCACAGATACGCAGTATTTT. It translates to CASSAGGTDTQYF.

This chain uses TRBV2 with TRBJ2-1, with D tentatively TRBD2 (5 bases). The CDR3 runs to 15 residues. The V end lost 2 bases, the J end lost 12 bases, and 20 bases lay between the germline ends. Germline lookup yields CDR1 SNHLY and CDR2 FYNNEI. The CDR3: CASSEFEGEWLRQFF. CDR3 coding DNA: TGTGCCAGCAGTGAATTTGAGGGAGAGTGGTTACGGCAGTTCTTC. The whole variable domain, filled in from reference TRBV2 and TRBJ2-1, reads EPEVTQTPSHQVTQMGQEVILRCVPISNHLYFYWYRQILGQKVEFLVSFYNNEISEKSEIFDDQFSVERPDGSNFTLKIRSTKLEDSAMYFCASSEFEGEWLRQFFGPGTRLTVL.

V is TRBV2 and J is TRBJ1-2; 8 positions match TRBD1. V lost 3 bases to trimming and J lost 5 bases; unmatched junction nucleotides: 5. The germline V gene encodes CDR1 SNHLY and CDR2 FYNNEI. This CDR3 has 14 amino acids. CDR3 sequence reads: CASSERTGSYGYTF. CDR3 bases: TGTGCCAGCAGTGAGAGGACAGGGAGTTATGGCTACACCTTC.

This clone was picked up a small number of times. The chain links TRBV2 to TRBJ1-5; D may be TRBD1 (6 bases). Germline CDR1 is SNHLY and CDR2 is FYNNEI. The length of the CDR3 is 16 residues. The ends were cut back, 3 bases at V and 2 bases at J, with 14 bases in the middle. CDR3 bases: TGTGCCAGCAGTGATGAGGGGGTCCGGGGCAATCAGCCCCAGCATTTT. As protein: CASSDEGVRGNQPQHF.

In this sample, this clone turned up a few times. This chain links TRBV7-8 with TRBJ2-7; D perhaps matches TRBD1 (6 bases). The CDR3 contains 16 residues. V lost 6 bases to trimming and J lost 3 bases, with 21 bases between them. Per germline, CDR1 SGHVS and CDR2 FQNEAQ. CDR3 DNA sequence: TGTGCCAGCAGAAAAGGGGGACCGGGGTACATCTACGAGCAGTACTTC. Translated: CASRKGGPGYIYEQYF.

The CDR3 is CASRGTSGRAGREQYF. The CDR3 DNA sequence: TGTGCCAGCAGAGGGACTAGCGGGAGGGCCGGACGAGAGCAGTACTTC. The rearrangement links TRBV11-2 to TRBJ2-7; 16 bases fit TRBD2. The length of the CDR3 is 16 residues. The J segment lost 7 bases and the V segment lost 6 bases, leaving 9 bases of the junction unmatched. Looked up from germline, CDR1 is SGHAT and CDR2 is FQNNGV. The full variable domain, rest sourced from reference TRBV11-2 and TRBJ2-7, is EAGVAQSPRYKIIEKRQSVAFWCNPISGHATLYWYQQILGQGPKLLIQFQNNGVVDDSQLPKDRFSAERLKGVDSTLKIQPAKLEDSAVYLCASRGTSGRAGREQYFGPGTRLTVT.

The chain carries TRBV7-2 and TRBJ1-4, with D unresolved. CDR1 and CDR2 (germline): SGHTA, FQGNSA. The CDR3 runs to 15 residues. V shed 6 bases and J shed 4 bases, with 15 bases lying between them. The CDR3, as DNA: TGTGCCAGCAGGCTTGTTGGAGTAATTAATGAAAAACTGTTTTTT. Translation gives CASRLVGVINEKLFF.

The genes are TRBV19 and TRBJ1-4; 10 nucleotides line up with TRBD1. Germline CDR1 is LNHDA and CDR2 is SQIVND (reference sequence). With 5 bases clipped from V and 7 bases from J, the junction kept 10 bases outside the gene matches. CDR3 size: 16 residues. CDR3 DNA: TGTGCCAGTAGTGCAAGGACAGGGGGAATTGGTGAAAAACTGTTTTTT. This codes for CASSARTGGIGEKLFF.

The chain is built from TRBV29-1 and TRBJ1-2, with 7 bases matching TRBD1. V lost 7 bases, J lost 4 bases, and 6 bases stayed unmatched. Per germline, CDR1 SQVTM and CDR2 ANQGSEA. This CDR3 is 12 amino acids long. The CDR3: CSATQGTYGYTF. CDR3 DNA sequence: TGCAGCGCAACACAGGGGACCTATGGCTACACCTTC.

The chain couples TRBV5-1 to TRBJ2-1, with unresolved D. The CDR3 runs 14 residues. V lost 1 base and J 5 bases, leaving 10 bases between the germline ends. The germline V gene has CDR1 SGHRS and CDR2 YFSETQ. The CDR3 DNA is TGCGCCAGCAGCTTGTCGACACCAGACAATGAGCAGTTCTTC. As protein: CASSLSTPDNEQFF.

V gene TRBV7-9 combines with J gene TRBJ1-2; TRBD1 might be the D (5 bases). V lost 2 bases and J lost 0, with 7 bases in between. The CDR3 spans 14 residues. The germline gives CDR1 SEHNR, CDR2 FQNEAQ (reference sequence). CDR3 bases: TGTGCCAGCAGCTTAAGGGGTGCTAACTATGGCTACACCTTC. It yields the protein CASSLRGANYGYTF.